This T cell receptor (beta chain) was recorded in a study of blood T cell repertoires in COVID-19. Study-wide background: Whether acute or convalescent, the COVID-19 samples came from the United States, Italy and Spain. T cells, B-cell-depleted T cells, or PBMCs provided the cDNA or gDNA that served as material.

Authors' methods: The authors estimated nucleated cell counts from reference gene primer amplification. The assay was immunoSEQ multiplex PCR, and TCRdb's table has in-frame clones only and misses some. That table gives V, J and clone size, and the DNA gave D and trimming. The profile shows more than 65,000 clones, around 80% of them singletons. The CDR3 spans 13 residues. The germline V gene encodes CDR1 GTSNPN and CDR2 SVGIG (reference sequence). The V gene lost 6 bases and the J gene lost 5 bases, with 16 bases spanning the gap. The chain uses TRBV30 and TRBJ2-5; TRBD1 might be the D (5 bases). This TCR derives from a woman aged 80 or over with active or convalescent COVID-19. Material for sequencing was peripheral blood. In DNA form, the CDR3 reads TGTGCCTGTACGTGGGGCGTGCAGGAGACCCAGTACTTC. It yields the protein CACTWGVQETQYF.